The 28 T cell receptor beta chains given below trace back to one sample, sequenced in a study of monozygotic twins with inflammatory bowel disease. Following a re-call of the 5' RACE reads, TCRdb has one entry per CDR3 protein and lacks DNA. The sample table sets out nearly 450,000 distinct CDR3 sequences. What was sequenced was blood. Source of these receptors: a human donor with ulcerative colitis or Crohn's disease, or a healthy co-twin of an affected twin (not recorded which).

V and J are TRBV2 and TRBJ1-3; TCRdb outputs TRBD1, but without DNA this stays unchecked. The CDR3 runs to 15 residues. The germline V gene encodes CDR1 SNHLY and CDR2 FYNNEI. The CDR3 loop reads CASSGEGFSGNTIYF.

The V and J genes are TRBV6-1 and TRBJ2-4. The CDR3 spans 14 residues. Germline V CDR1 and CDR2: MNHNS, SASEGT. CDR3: CASSPLGTKNIQYF.

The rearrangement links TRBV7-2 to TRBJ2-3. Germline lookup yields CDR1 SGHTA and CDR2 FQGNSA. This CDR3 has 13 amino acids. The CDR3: CASNLAGDETQYF. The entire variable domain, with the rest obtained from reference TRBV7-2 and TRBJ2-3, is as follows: GAGVSQSPSNKVTEKGKDVELRCDPISGHTALYWYRQSLGQGLEFLIYFQGNSAPDKSGLPSDRFSAERTGGSVSTLTIQRTQQEDSAVYLCASNLAGDETQYFGPGTRLTVL.

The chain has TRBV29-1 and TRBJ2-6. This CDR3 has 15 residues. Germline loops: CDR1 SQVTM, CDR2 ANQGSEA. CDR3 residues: CSVKSSVHGANVLTF.

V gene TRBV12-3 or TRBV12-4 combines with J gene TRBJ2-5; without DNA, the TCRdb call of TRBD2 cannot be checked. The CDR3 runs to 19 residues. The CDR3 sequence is CASSPGTSGGAGYQETQYF.

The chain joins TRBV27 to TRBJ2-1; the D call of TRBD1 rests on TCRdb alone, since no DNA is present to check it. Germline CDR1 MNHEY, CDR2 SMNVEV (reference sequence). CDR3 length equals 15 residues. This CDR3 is CASSRTGYFYNEQFF.

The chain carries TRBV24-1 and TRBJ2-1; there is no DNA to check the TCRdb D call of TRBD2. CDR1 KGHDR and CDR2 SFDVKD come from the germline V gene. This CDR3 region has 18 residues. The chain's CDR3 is CATSDSRGTSGVYNEQFF.

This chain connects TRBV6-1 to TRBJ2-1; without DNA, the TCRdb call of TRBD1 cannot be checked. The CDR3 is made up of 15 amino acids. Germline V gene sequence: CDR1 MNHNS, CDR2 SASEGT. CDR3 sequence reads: CASRTTGGSGNEQFF.

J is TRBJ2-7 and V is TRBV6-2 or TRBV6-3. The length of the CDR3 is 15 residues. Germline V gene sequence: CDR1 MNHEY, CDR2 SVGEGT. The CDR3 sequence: CASTTLKPRSYEQYF.

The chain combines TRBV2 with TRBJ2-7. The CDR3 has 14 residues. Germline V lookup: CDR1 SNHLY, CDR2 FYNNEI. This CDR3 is CASSEWHSPYEQYF.

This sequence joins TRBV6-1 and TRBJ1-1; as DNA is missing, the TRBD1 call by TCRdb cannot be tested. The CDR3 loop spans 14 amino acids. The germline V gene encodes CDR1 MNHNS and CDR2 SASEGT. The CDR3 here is CASSKGTLNTEAFF.

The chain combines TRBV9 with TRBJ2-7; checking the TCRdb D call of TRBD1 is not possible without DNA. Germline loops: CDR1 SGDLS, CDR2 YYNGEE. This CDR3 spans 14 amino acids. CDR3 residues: CASSVGDRGPEQYF. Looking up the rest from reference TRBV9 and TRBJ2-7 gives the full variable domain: DSGVTQTPKHLITATGQRVTLRCSPRSGDLSVYWYQQSLDQGLQFLIQYYNGEERAKGNILERFSAQQFPDLHSELNLSSLELGDSALYFCASSVGDRGPEQYFGPGTRLTVT.

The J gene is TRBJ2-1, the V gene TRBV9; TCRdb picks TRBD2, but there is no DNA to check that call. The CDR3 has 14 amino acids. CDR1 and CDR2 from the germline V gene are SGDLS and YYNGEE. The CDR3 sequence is CASSPSQGWNEQFF.

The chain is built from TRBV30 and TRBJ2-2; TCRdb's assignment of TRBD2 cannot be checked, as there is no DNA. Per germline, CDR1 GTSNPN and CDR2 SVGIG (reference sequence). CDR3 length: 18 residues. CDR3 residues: CAWGQTSGGTLGTGELFF.

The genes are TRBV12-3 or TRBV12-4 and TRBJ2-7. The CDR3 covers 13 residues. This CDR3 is CASSDPRAYEQYF.

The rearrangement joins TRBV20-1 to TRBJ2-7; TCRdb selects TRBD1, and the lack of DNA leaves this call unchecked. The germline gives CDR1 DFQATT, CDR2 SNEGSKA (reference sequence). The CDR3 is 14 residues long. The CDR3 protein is CSAPFGTGIYEQYF.

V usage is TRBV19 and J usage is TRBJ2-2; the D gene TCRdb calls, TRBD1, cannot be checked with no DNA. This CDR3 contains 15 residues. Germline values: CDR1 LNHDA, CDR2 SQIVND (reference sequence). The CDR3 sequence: CASSRTGGSTGELFF.

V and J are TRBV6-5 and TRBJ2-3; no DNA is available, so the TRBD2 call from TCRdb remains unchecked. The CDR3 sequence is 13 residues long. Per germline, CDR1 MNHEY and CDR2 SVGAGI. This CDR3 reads CASSYTRGDTQYF.

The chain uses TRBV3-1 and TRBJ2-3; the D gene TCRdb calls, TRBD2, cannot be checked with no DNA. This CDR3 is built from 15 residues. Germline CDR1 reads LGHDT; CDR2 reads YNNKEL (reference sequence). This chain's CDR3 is CASSQPGTFTNTQYF.

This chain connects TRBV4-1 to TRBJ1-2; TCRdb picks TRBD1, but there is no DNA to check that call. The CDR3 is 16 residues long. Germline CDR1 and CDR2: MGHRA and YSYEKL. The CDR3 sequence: CASSQSRTGGGYGYTF.

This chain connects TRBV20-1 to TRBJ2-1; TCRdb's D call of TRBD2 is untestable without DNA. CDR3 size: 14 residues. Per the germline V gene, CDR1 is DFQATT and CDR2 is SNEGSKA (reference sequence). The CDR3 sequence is CSARAGGSYNEQFF.

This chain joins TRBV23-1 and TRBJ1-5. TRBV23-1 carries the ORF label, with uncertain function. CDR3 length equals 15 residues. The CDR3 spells CASSLDLFSNQPQHF.

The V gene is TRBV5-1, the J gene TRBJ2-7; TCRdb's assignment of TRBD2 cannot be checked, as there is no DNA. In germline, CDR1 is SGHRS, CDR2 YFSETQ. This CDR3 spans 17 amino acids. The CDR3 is CASSSGLAGSRGYEQYF.

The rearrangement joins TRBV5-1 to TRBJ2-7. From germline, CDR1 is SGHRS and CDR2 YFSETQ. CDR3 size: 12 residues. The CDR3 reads CASSLDFLEQYF.

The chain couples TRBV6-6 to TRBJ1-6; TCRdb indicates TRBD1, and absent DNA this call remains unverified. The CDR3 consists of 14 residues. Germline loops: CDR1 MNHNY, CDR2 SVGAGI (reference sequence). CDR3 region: CASSYSTGNSPLHF.

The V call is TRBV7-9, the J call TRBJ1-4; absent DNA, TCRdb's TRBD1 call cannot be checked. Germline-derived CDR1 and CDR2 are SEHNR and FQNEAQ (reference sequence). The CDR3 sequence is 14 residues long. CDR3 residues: CASSPRTDNEKLFF. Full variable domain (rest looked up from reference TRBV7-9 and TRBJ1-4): DTGVSQNPRHKITKRGQNVTFRCDPISEHNRLYWYRQTLGQGPEFLTYFQNEAQLEKSRLLSDRFSAERPKGSFSTLEIQRTEQGDSAMYLCASSPRTDNEKLFFGSGTQLSVL.

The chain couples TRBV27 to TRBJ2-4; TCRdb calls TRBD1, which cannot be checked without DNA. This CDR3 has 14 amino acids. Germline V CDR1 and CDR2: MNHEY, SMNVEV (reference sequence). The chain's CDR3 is CASSSLAGGNIQYF.

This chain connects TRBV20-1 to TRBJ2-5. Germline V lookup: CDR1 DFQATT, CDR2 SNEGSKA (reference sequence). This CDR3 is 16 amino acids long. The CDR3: CSARDPRIAGPETQYF.